Listed below are T cell receptor beta chains from one sample, sequenced in a study of T cells in Graves' hyperthyroidism and ophthalmopathy. TCRdb used MiXCR to reprocess the multiplex PCR reads, holding one entry per CDR3 protein. The data contain approximately 590,000 distinct CDR3 sequences, approximately 14% of them singletons. The sequenced material came from blood. These receptors all come from a woman in her thirties with Graves' hyperthyroidism. CDR3s include the opening cysteine and the closing phenylalanine or tryptophan. The D gene is left open where the match is weak. Only some rows state a clone size, as once, few, many or a class for expanded clones.

len: 14
abundance: few
d_gene: TRBD2
j_gene: TRBJ2-1
v_gene: TRBV7-9
CDR3aa: CASLRAGAYNEQFF
CDR3nt: TGTGCCAGCTTGAGGGCGGGAGCCTACAATGAGCAGTTCTTC

len: 14
abundance: many
d_gene: TRBD1
j_gene: TRBJ2-7
v_gene: TRBV28
CDR3aa: CASSDVTGIYEQYF
CDR3nt: TGTGCCAGCAGTGACGTGACAGGGATCTACGAGCAGTACTTC

len: 16
abundance: NA
d_gene: TRBD2
j_gene: TRBJ2-1
v_gene: TRBV3-1
CDR3aa: CASSYSGTRAGNEQFF
CDR3nt: TGTGCCAGCAGCTACTCCGGGACTAGGGCCGGTAATGAGCAGTTCTTC

len: 15
abundance: many
d_gene: TRBD1
j_gene: TRBJ2-3
v_gene: TRBV2
CDR3aa: CASSYRGPRTDTQYF
CDR3nt: TGTGCCAGCAGCTACAGGGGGCCGCGGACAGATACGCAGTATTTT

len: 14
abundance: many
d_gene: TRBD2
j_gene: TRBJ2-7
v_gene: TRBV6-2/TRBV6-3
CDR3aa: CASSGGDSSYEQYF
CDR3nt: TGTGCCAGCAGTGGGGGGGACTCAAGTTACGAGCAGTACTTC

len: 14
abundance: many
d_gene: NA
j_gene: TRBJ2-1
v_gene: TRBV16
CDR3aa: CASSQSSGYNEQFF
CDR3nt: TGTGCCAGCAGCCAATCTTCTGGGTACAATGAGCAGTTCTTC

len: 13
abundance: NA
d_gene: NA
j_gene: TRBJ1-6
v_gene: TRBV11-1
CDR3aa: CASTGDGNSPLHF
CDR3nt: TGTGCCAGTACGGGGGATGGAAATTCACCCCTCCACTTT

len: 14
abundance: NA
d_gene: NA
j_gene: TRBJ2-7
v_gene: TRBV5-1
CDR3aa: CASSVQGTAYEQYF
CDR3nt: TGCGCCAGCAGCGTACAGGGTACGGCCTACGAGCAGTACTTC

len: 16
abundance: many
d_gene: TRBD2
j_gene: TRBJ2-7
v_gene: TRBV6-5
CDR3aa: CASSYSGLAGAGEQYF
CDR3nt: TGTGCCAGCAGTTACTCCGGCCTAGCGGGAGCCGGCGAGCAGTACTTC

len: 24
abundance: few
d_gene: NA
j_gene: TRBJ2-1
v_gene: TRBV11-1
CDR3aa: CASSLVGQHPLPWGHGELYNEQFF
CDR3nt: TGTGCCAGCAGCTTAGTTGGTCAGCACCCATTACCTTGGGGACACGGGGAATTATACAATGAGCAGTTCTTC

len: 14
abundance: few
d_gene: NA
j_gene: TRBJ2-1
v_gene: TRBV5-6
CDR3aa: CASSLLGFYNEQFF
CDR3nt: TGTGCCAGCAGCTTGCTCGGCTTTTACAATGAGCAGTTCTTC

len: 14
abundance: many
d_gene: NA
j_gene: TRBJ1-1
v_gene: TRBV12-3/TRBV12-4
CDR3aa: CASSTGLMNTEAFF
CDR3nt: TGTGCCAGCAGTACCGGACTTATGAACACTGAAGCTTTCTTT

len: 14
abundance: few
d_gene: NA
j_gene: TRBJ2-3
v_gene: TRBV19
CDR3aa: CASSLDHSGDTQYF
CDR3nt: TGTGCCAGTAGTTTGGACCACAGCGGGGATACGCAGTATTTT

len: 13
abundance: few
d_gene: NA
j_gene: TRBJ1-5
v_gene: TRBV30
CDR3aa: CAWSQSGNQPQHF
CDR3nt: TGTGCCTGGAGTCAATCGGGAAATCAGCCCCAGCATTTT

len: 14
abundance: many
d_gene: NA
j_gene: TRBJ1-5
v_gene: TRBV12-3/TRBV12-4
CDR3aa: CASRVGRRGQPQHF
CDR3nt: TGTGCAAGCAGAGTAGGCAGGCGCGGTCAGCCCCAGCATTTT

len: 14
abundance: NA
d_gene: NA
j_gene: TRBJ2-7
v_gene: TRBV7-6
CDR3aa: CASSLAGPYNEQYF
CDR3nt: TGTGCCAGCAGCTTAGCGGGGCCCTACAATGAGCAGTACTTC

len: 14
abundance: many
d_gene: NA
j_gene: TRBJ2-1
v_gene: TRBV2
CDR3aa: CASRGRVDYNEQFF
CDR3nt: TGTGCCAGCAGGGGACGGGTCGACTACAATGAGCAGTTCTTC

len: 17
abundance: many
d_gene: TRBD2
j_gene: TRBJ2-3
v_gene: TRBV7-2
CDR3aa: CASSRRLAGKITDTQYF
CDR3nt: TGTGCCAGCAGCCGAAGACTAGCGGGAAAGATCACAGATACGCAGTATTTT

len: 12
abundance: many
d_gene: NA
j_gene: TRBJ2-7
v_gene: TRBV10-3
CDR3aa: CATQRETYEQYF
CDR3nt: TGTGCCACCCAAAGGGAAACCTACGAGCAGTACTTC

len: 13
abundance: many
d_gene: NA
j_gene: TRBJ2-4
v_gene: TRBV11-2
CDR3aa: CASNTRGFSIQYF
CDR3nt: TGTGCCAGCAACACCCGCGGCTTCAGCATTCAGTACTTC

len: 13
abundance: NA
d_gene: NA
j_gene: TRBJ1-2
v_gene: TRBV6-1
CDR3aa: CASSEPTAYGYTF
CDR3nt: TGTGCCAGCAGTGAACCAACAGCGTATGGCTACACCTTC

len: 17
abundance: many
d_gene: TRBD2
j_gene: TRBJ2-1
v_gene: TRBV27
CDR3aa: CASSLFSGRAPYNEQFF
CDR3nt: TGTGCCAGCAGTTTATTCAGCGGGAGGGCCCCCTACAATGAGCAGTTCTTC

len: 13
abundance: many
d_gene: NA
j_gene: TRBJ2-3
v_gene: TRBV9
CDR3aa: CASSVGEADTQYF
CDR3nt: TGTGCCAGCAGCGTCGGGGAGGCAGATACGCAGTATTTT

len: 15
abundance: few
d_gene: NA
j_gene: TRBJ1-2
v_gene: TRBV24-1
CDR3aa: CATSDPLYGAYGYTF
CDR3nt: TGTGCCACCAGTGATCCCCTCTACGGAGCCTATGGCTACACCTTC

len: 13
abundance: many
d_gene: NA
j_gene: TRBJ2-7
v_gene: TRBV27
CDR3aa: CASALSPPYEQYF
CDR3nt: TGTGCCAGCGCCCTCAGTCCCCCCTACGAGCAGTACTTC

len: 15
abundance: many
d_gene: TRBD2
j_gene: TRBJ2-7
v_gene: TRBV7-2
CDR3aa: CASSSGTRDSYEQYF
CDR3nt: TGTGCCAGCAGCTCAGGGACTAGGGACTCCTACGAGCAGTACTTC

len: 13
abundance: many
d_gene: TRBD2
j_gene: TRBJ2-7
v_gene: TRBV12-3/TRBV12-4
CDR3aa: CASSLSAGYEQYF
CDR3nt: TGTGCCAGCAGTTTGTCAGCGGGGTACGAGCAGTACTTC

len: 14
abundance: NA
d_gene: TRBD2
j_gene: TRBJ2-3
v_gene: TRBV29-1
CDR3aa: CSASGTTSTDTQYF
CDR3nt: TGCAGCGCTTCCGGGACTACCAGCACAGATACGCAGTATTTT

len: 13
abundance: many
d_gene: TRBD2
j_gene: TRBJ2-1
v_gene: TRBV6-2/TRBV6-3
CDR3aa: CASSLVAGREQFF
CDR3nt: TGTGCCAGCAGTTTAGTAGCGGGAAGGGAGCAGTTCTTC

len: 16
abundance: many
d_gene: NA
j_gene: TRBJ2-3
v_gene: TRBV7-2
CDR3aa: CASSSFRGLRTDTQYF
CDR3nt: TGTGCCAGCAGCTCTTTCCGGGGCCTAAGAACAGATACGCAGTATTTT

len: 12
abundance: many
d_gene: NA
j_gene: TRBJ2-5
v_gene: TRBV10-3
CDR3aa: CAISGSRETQYF
CDR3nt: TGTGCCATCAGTGGCTCCCGGGAGACCCAGTACTTC

len: 15
abundance: NA
d_gene: TRBD1
j_gene: TRBJ2-5
v_gene: TRBV30
CDR3aa: CAWSVRTGQGETQYF
CDR3nt: TGTGCCTGGAGTGTACGAACTGGACAGGGGGAGACCCAGTACTTC

len: 14
abundance: NA
d_gene: NA
j_gene: TRBJ2-2
v_gene: TRBV20-1
CDR3aa: CSATASPSTGELFF
CDR3nt: TGCAGTGCTACTGCTAGCCCCAGCACCGGGGAGCTGTTTTTT

len: 11
abundance: many
d_gene: NA
j_gene: TRBJ2-7
v_gene: TRBV2
CDR3aa: CASSGEYEQYF
CDR3nt: TGTGCCAGCAGTGGGGAATACGAGCAGTACTTC

len: 13
abundance: few
d_gene: NA
j_gene: TRBJ1-1
v_gene: TRBV29-1
CDR3aa: CSVEPRGGTEAFF
CDR3nt: TGCAGCGTTGAACCGAGGGGGGGCACTGAAGCTTTCTTT

len: 12
abundance: NA
d_gene: NA
j_gene: TRBJ2-7
v_gene: TRBV6-1
CDR3aa: CASRLVSYEQYF
CDR3nt: TGTGCCAGCAGACTAGTTTCCTACGAGCAGTACTTC

len: 14
abundance: NA
d_gene: NA
j_gene: TRBJ1-1
v_gene: TRBV30
CDR3aa: CAWSVNPMNTEAFF
CDR3nt: TGTGCCTGGAGTGTAAATCCAATGAACACTGAAGCTTTCTTT